One and the same sample provided the 8 T cell receptor beta chains below, sequenced in a study of T cell responses to AZD1222 COVID-19 vaccine. Clones were read by immunoSEQ multiplex PCR, and TCRdb kept only the in-frame ones, dropping some. The sample consists of 100,000 or so clones, around nine tenths of them appearing once. The sequenced sample was peripheral blood, obtained on day 0 of AZD1222 vaccination. These receptors were collected from an adult in good health.

The chain employs TRBV5-4 and TRBJ1-4; the match to TRBD1 covers 7 bases. The CDR3 length is 15 residues. The ends lost 4 bases at V and 8 bases at J; junction bases unmatched: 11. Germline V lookup: CDR1 SGHNT, CDR2 YYREEE (reference sequence). CDR3 protein: CASSTRDRVREKLFF. In nucleotides, the CDR3 is TGTGCCAGCAGCACCAGAGACAGGGTCCGCGAAAAACTGTTTTTT.

Here the CDR3 reads CSVDNGEQYF. The DNA of the CDR3 is TGCAGCGTTGACAACGGGGAGCAGTACTTC. The chain is built from TRBV29-1 and TRBJ2-7; no clear D gene. V gave up 3 bases and J gave up 7 bases, with 7 bases separating them. The germline V gene has CDR1 SQVTM and CDR2 ANQGSEA. The CDR3 runs 10 residues.

This rearrangement joins TRBV6-5 to TRBJ2-6; a possible D gene is TRBD2 (5 bases). Looked up from germline, CDR1 is MNHEY and CDR2 is SVGAGI. V dropped 2 bases and J dropped 1 base, with 6 bases sitting between them. The CDR3 length is 15 residues. Here the CDR3 reads CASSYRESGANVLTF. The CDR3 DNA reads as TGTGCCAGCAGTTACAGGGAGTCTGGGGCCAACGTCCTGACTTTC.

The V call is TRBV6-5, the J call TRBJ1-2; 8 bases align to TRBD1. V lost 6 bases to trimming and J lost 5 bases; unmatched junction nucleotides: 5. Germline-derived CDR1 and CDR2 are MNHEY and SVGAGI. CDR3 length equals 13 residues. DNA for the CDR3: TGTGCCAGCAGAAGACAGGGGAGGTATGGCTACACCTTC. Its protein product is CASRRQGRYGYTF.

The chain employs TRBV18 and TRBJ2-5; D not certain. Germline-derived CDR1 and CDR2 are KGHSH and LQKENI. The V end was cut by 0 bases, the J end by 4 bases, with 6 bases between. The CDR3 runs to 13 residues. The CDR3 loop reads CASSPPGGETQYF. The CDR3 DNA follows: TGTGCCAGCTCACCACCGGGCGGAGAGACCCAGTACTTC.

This clone was observed once. The V call is TRBV7-8, the J call TRBJ1-2; D not certain. Trimming left V 4 bases short and J 6 bases short, with 18 bases between. The germline V gene encodes CDR1 SGHVS and CDR2 FQNEAQ. The CDR3 is made up of 15 amino acids. CDR3 bases: TGTGCCAGCAGCTCCCGGACGGATTCTAGCCATGGCTACACCTTC. This translates into CASSSRTDSSHGYTF.

This clone showed up just once. The rearrangement links TRBV5-1 to TRBJ1-2; perhaps TRBD1 as D (6 bases). V shed 5 bases and J shed 2 bases, with 16 bases lying between them. This CDR3 is 15 amino acids long. The germline V gene has CDR1 SGHRS and CDR2 YFSETQ. The CDR3 spells CASRYDSQGNYGYTF. Written as DNA, the CDR3 is TGCGCCAGCAGATATGATTCACAGGGCAACTATGGCTACACCTTC.

This chain connects TRBV6-2 or TRBV6-3 to TRBJ1-5; TRBD1 might be the D (6 bases). This CDR3 is built from 18 residues. V lost 2 bases and J lost 6, with 23 bases in between. In germline, CDR1 is MNHEY, CDR2 SVGEGT. The CDR3 loop reads CASSYPAGDLDGAQPQHF. CDR3 in DNA: TGTGCCAGCAGTTACCCGGCAGGGGACCTGGACGGGGCTCAGCCCCAGCATTTT.